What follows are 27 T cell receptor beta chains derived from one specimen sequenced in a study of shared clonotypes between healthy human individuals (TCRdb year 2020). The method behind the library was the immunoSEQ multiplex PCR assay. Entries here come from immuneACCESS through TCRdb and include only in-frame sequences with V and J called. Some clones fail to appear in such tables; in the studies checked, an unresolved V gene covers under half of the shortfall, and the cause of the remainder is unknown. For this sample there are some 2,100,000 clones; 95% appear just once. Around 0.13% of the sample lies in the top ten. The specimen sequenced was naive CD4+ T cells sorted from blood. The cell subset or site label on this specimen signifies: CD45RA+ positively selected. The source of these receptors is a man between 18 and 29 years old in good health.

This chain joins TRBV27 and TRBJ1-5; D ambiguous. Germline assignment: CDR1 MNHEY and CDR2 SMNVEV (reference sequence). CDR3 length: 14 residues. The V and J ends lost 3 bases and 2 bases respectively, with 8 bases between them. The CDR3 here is CASSFAGGNQPQHF. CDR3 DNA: TGTGCCAGCAGTTTTGCAGGAGGCAATCAGCCCCAGCATTTT.

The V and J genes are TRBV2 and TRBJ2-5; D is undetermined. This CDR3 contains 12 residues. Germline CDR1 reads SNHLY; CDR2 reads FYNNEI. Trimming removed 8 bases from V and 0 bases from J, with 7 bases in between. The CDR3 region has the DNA TGTGCCAGCCGCGGTTACCAAGAGACCCAGTACTTC. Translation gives CASRGYQETQYF. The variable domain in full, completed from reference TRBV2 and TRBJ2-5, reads EPEVTQTPSHQVTQMGQEVILRCVPISNHLYFYWYRQILGQKVEFLVSFYNNEISEKSEIFDDQFSVERPDGSNFTLKIRSTKLEDSAMYFCASRGYQETQYFGPGTRLLVL.

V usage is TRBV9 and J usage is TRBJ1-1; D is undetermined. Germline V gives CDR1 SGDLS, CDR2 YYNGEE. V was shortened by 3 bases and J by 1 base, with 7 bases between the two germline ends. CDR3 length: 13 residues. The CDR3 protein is CASSGRTNTEAFF. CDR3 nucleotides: TGTGCCAGCAGCGGGAGGACGAACACTGAAGCTTTCTTT.

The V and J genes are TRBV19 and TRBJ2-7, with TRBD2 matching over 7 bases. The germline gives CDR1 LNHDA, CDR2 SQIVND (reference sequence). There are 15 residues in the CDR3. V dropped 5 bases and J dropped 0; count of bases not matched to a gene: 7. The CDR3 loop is CASSFSSGDSYEQYF. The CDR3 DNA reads TGTGCCAGTAGTTTTTCAAGCGGGGACTCCTACGAGCAGTACTTC.

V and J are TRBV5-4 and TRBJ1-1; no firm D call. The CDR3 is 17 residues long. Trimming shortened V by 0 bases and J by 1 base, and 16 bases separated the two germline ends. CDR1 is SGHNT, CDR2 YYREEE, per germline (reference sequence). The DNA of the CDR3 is TGTGCCAGCAGCTTGGCAAACAAGGCTGGATCGAACACTGAAGCTTTCTTT. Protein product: CASSLANKAGSNTEAFF.

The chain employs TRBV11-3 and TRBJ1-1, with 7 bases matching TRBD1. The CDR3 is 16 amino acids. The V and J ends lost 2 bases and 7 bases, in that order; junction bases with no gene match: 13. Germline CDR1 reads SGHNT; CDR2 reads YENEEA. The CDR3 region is CASSLSWGDREGEAFF. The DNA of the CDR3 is TGTGCCAGCAGCTTATCCTGGGGAGACAGGGAAGGTGAAGCTTTCTTT. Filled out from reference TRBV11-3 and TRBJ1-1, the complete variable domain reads EAGVVQSPRYKIIEKKQPVAFWCNPISGHNTLYWYLQNLGQGPELLIRYENEEAVDDSQLPKDRFSAERLKGVDSTLKIQPAELGDSAVYLCASSLSWGDREGEAFFGQGTRLTVV.

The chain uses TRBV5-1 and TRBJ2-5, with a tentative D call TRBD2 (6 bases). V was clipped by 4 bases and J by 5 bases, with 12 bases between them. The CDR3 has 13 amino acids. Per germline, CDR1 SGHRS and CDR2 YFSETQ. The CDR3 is CASSRPGGETQYF. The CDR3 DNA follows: TGCGCCAGCAGCCGGCCCGGAGGGGAGACCCAGTACTTC.

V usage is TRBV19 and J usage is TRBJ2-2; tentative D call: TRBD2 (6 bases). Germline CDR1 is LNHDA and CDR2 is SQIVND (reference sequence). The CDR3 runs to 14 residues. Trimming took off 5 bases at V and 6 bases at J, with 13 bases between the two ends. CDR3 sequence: CASSPGRDSGELFF. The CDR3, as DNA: TGTGCCAGTAGTCCGGGACGGGACTCCGGGGAGCTGTTTTTT.

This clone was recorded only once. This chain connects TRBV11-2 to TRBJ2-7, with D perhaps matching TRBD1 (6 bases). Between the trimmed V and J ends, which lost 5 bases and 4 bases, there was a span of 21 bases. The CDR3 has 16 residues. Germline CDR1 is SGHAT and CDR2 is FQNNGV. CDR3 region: CASSQGTRGRLYEQYF. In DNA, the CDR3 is TGTGCCAGCAGCCAAGGAACCAGGGGAAGATTGTACGAGCAGTACTTC.

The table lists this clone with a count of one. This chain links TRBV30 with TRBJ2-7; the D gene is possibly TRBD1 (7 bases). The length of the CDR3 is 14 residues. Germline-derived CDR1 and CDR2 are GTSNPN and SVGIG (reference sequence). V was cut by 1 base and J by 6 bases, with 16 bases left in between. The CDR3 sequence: CAWSDWSGGLEQYF. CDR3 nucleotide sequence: TGTGCCTGGAGTGATTGGTCAGGGGGACTCGAGCAGTACTTC.

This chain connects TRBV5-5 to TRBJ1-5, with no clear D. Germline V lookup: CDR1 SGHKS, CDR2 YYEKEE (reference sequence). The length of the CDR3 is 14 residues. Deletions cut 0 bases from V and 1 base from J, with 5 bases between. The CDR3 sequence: CASSLEGSNQPQHF. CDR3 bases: TGTGCCAGCAGCTTGGAAGGGAGCAATCAGCCCCAGCATTTT.

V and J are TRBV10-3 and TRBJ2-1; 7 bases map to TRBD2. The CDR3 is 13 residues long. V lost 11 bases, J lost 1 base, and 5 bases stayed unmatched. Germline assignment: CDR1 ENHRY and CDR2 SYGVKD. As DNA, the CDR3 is TGTGCCCACGCGGGACTATCCTACAATGAGCAGTTCTTC. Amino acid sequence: CAHAGLSYNEQFF.

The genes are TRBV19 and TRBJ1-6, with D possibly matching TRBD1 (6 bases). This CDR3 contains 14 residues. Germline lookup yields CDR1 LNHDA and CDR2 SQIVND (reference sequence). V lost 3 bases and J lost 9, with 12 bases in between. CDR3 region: CASSISKGGSPLHF. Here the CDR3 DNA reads TGTGCCAGTAGTATCTCGAAAGGGGGTTCACCCCTCCACTTT. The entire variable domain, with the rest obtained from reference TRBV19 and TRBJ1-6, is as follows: DGGITQSPKYLFRKEGQNVTLSCEQNLNHDAMYWYRQDPGQGLRLIYYSQIVNDFQKGDIAEGYSVSREKKESFPLTVTSAQKNPTAFYLCASSISKGGSPLHFGNGTRLTVT.

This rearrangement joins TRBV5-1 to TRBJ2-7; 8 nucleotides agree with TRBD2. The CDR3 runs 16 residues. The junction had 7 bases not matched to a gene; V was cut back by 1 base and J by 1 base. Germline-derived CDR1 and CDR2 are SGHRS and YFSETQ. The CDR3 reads CASSLSTGGTSYEQYF. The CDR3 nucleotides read TGCGCCAGCAGCTTGTCAACGGGAGGGACTTCCTACGAGCAGTACTTC.

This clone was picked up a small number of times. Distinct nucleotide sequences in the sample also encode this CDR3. The DNA for the CDR3 is TGCGCCAGCAGCTTGGCTGTGAACACTGAAGCTTTCTTT. It codes for CASSLAVNTEAFF. The rearrangement joins TRBV5-1 to TRBJ1-1; unclear D gene. Trimming took off 0 bases at V and 0 bases at J, with 3 bases between the two ends. Germline V gives CDR1 SGHRS, CDR2 YFSETQ. The CDR3 has 13 amino acids.

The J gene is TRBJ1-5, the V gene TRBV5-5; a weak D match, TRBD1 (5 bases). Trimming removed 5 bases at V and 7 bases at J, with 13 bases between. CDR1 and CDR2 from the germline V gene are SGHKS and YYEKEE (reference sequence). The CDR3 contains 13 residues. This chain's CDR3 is CASSPQGGQPQHF. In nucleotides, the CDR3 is TGTGCCAGCAGTCCGCAGGGAGGCCAGCCCCAGCATTTT.

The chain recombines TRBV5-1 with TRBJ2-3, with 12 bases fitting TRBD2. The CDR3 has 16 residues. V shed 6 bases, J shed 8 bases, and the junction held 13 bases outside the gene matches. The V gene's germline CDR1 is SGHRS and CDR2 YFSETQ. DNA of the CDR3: TGCGCCAGCACGCCAAAGACTAGCGGGGGCCGCCTTACGCAGTATTTT. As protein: CASTPKTSGGRLTQYF.

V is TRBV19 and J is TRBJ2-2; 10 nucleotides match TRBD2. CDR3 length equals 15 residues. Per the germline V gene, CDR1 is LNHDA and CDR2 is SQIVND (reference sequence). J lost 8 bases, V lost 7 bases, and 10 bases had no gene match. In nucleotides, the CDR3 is TGTGCCAGTATGTCGCTAGCGGGAGTGCTGGGGGAGCTGTTTTTT. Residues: CASMSLAGVLGELFF.

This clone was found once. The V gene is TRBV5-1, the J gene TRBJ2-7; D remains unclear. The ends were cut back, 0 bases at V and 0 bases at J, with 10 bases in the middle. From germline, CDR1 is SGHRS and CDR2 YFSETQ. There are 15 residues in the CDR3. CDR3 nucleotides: TGCGCCAGCAGCTTGGAGGTGGTGGGCTCCTACGAGCAGTACTTC. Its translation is CASSLEVVGSYEQYF.

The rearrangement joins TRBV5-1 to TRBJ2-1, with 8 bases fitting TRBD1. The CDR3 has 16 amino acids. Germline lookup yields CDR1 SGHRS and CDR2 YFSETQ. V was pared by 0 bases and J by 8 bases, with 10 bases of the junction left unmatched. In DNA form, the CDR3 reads TGCGCCAGCAGCTTGGGACAGGGGAAAAATTTTTATGAGCAGTTCTTC. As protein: CASSLGQGKNFYEQFF.

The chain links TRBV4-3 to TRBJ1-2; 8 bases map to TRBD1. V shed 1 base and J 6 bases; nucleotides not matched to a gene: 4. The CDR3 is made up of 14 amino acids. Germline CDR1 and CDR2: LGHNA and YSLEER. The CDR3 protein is CASSQGDRSDGYTF. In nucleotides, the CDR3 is TGCGCCAGCAGCCAAGGGGACAGGTCTGATGGCTACACCTTC.

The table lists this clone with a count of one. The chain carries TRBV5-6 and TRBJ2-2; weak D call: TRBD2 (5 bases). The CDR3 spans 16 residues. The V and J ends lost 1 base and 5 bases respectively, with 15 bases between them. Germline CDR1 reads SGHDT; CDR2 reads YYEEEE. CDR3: CASSLLGLKRTGELFF. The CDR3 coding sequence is TGTGCCAGCAGCTTGCTTGGTCTCAAGCGGACCGGGGAGCTGTTTTTT.

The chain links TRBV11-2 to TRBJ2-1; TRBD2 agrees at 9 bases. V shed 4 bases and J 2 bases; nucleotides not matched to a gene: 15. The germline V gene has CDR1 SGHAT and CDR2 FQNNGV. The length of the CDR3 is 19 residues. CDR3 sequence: CASSYPIGLGGRAYNEQFF. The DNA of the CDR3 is TGTGCCAGCAGCTACCCCATTGGGTTGGGCGGGAGGGCCTACAATGAGCAGTTCTTC.

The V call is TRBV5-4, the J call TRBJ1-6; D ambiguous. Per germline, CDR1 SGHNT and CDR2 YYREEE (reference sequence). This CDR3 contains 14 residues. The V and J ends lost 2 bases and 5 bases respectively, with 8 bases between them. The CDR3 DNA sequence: TGTGCCAGCAGCTTTGATGCAGATAATTCACCCCTCCACTTT. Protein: CASSFDADNSPLHF.

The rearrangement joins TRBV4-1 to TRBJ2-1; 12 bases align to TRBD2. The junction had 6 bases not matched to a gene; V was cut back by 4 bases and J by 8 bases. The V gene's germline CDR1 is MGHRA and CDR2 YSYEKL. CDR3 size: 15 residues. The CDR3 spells CASSPGLAGKHEQFF. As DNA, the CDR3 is TGCGCCAGCAGCCCGGGACTAGCGGGTAAACATGAGCAGTTCTTC.

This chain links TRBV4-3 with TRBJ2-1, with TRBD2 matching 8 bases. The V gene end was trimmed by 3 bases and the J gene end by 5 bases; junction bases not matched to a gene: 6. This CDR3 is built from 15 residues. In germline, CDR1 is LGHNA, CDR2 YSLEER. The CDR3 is CASSQEGGRNNEQFF. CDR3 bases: TGCGCCAGCAGCCAGGAGGGCGGGAGGAACAATGAGCAGTTCTTC.

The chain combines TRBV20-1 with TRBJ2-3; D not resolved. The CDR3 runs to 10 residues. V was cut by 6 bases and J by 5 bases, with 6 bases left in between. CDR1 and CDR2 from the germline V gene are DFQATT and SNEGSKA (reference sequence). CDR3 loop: CSAPRDTQYF. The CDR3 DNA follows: TGCAGTGCCCCCCGAGATACGCAGTATTTT.